The text below deals with one T cell receptor (beta chain). This entry comes from a study of patients and donors after allogeneic stem cell transplantation. Germline loops: CDR1 SQVTM, CDR2 ANQGSEA. CDR3 length equals 12 residues. V was shortened by 5 bases and J by 2 bases, with 9 bases between the two germline ends. TCRdb reanalysed the RT-PCR reads using MiXCR and keeps one entry per CDR3 protein. The table has about 960,000 distinct CDR3 sequences, roughly 18% seen once. The chain combines TRBV29-1 with TRBJ1-1, with D unclear. The sequencing sample was made of blood, either unsorted or a sorted T cell fraction (not recorded which). The sequence was collected from a human donor who was either an allogeneic HSCT recipient or a stem cell or donor lymphocyte infusion donor (not recorded which). It is not recorded whose cells these are; they may come from a transplant donor. In nucleotides, the CDR3 is TGCAGCGTTTTCAGGAGCAACACTGAAGCTTTCTTT. Translating it yields CSVFRSNTEAFF.